These T cell receptor beta chains were read from a single sample in a study of blood T cell repertoires in COVID-19. The repertoire was sequenced with immunoSEQ multiplex PCR; TCRdb's copy has only in-frame clones and lacks some. This sample has about 180,000 clones, with roughly nine tenths found just once. The sample was peripheral blood. These receptors were taken from a man aged 18 to 29 who had recovered from COVID-19. CDR3s leave out the opening cysteine and the closing phenylalanine or tryptophan. Fields, in order: J gene, clone size, V gene, CDR3 protein. Not every row has a clone size; where given, it reads once, few, many or a size class.

>TRBJ1-5|-|TRBV5-8
ASSLSRSNQPQH
>TRBJ2-7|-|TRBV15
ATSEFREINEQY
>TRBJ2-3|-|TRBV5-1
ASSPDRVRDTQY
>TRBJ2-5|-|TRBV6-5
ASSYGLSQETQY
>TRBJ2-7|-|TRBV7-8
ASSQNTGGVGSYEQY
>TRBJ2-1|-|TRBV11-2
ASSLREVSYNEQF
>TRBJ1-2|few|TRBV4-3
ASSQDSAGGRLGYT
>TRBJ1-5|-|TRBV6-5
ASSPRRLSDQPQH
>TRBJ2-6|-|TRBV4-1
ASSQAPESGANVLT
>TRBJ1-3|few|TRBV7-6
ASSRDISNSGNTIY
>TRBJ1-1|-|TRBV5-1
ASSLQGPNTEAF
>TRBJ1-1|-|TRBV28
ASSFFSRGRVGTEAF
>TRBJ2-7|-|TRBV2
ASSDPSNGLIHEQY
>TRBJ1-4|-|TRBV3-1/TRBV3-2
ASSQEGTGHATNEKLF
>TRBJ1-5|-|TRBV9
ASSVGDNSNQPQH
>TRBJ2-7|-|TRBV5-4
ASSFANAAYEQY
>TRBJ2-1|-|TRBV4-2
ASSHPPDILAGRALNEQF
>TRBJ2-5|-|TRBV4-3
ASSPRGRETQY
>TRBJ1-3|-|TRBV7-2
ASSPLGVSGNTIY
>TRBJ2-1|-|TRBV27
ASSSRPSGSGNEQF
>TRBJ1-1|-|TRBV19
ASSMGARTEAF
>TRBJ1-1|-|TRBV24-1
ATSDSGQEAF
>TRBJ2-1|-|TRBV6-5
ASSYGAGGRGEQF
>TRBJ1-1|-|TRBV19
ASSMTGGDAEAF
>TRBJ2-3|-|TRBV11-2
ASSRTVVSTDTQY
>TRBJ2-5|-|TRBV6-6
ASTNLRGSEETQY